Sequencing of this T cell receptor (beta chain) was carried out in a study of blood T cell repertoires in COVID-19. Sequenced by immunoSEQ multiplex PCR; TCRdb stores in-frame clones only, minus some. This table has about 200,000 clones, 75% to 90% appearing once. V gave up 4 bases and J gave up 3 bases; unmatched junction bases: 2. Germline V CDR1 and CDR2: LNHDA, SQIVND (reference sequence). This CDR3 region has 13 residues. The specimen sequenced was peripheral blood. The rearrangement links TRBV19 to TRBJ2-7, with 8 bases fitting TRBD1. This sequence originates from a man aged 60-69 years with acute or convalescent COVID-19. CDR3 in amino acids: CASSRDRGYEQYF. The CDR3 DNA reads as TGTGCCAGTAGTAGAGACAGGGGCTACGAGCAGTACTTC. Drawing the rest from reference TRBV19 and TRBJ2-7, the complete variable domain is DGGITQSPKYLFRKEGQNVTLSCEQNLNHDAMYWYRQDPGQGLRLIYYSQIVNDFQKGDIAEGYSVSREKKESFPLTVTSAQKNPTAFYLCASSRDRGYEQYFGPGTRLTVT.